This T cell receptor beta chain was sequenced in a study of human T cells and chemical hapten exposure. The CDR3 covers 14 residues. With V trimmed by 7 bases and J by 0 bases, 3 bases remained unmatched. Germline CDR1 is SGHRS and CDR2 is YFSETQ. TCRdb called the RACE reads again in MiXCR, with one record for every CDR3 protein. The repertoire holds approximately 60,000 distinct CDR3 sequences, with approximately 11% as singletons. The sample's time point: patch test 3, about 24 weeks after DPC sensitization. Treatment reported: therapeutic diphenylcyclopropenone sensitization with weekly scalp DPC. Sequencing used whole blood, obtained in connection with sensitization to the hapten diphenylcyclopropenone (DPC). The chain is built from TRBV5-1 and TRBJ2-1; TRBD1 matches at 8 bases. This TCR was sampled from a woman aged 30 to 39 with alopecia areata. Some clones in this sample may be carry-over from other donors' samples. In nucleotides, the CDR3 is TGCGCCAGCGGGACAGGTAGCTCCTACAATGAGCAGTTCTTC. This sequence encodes CASGTGSSYNEQFF.